These 14 T cell receptor beta chains were all obtained from the same sample, sequenced in a study of follicular helper T cells after annual influenza vaccination. Profiled with immunoSEQ multiplex PCR; TCRdb holds only in-frame clones, not every one. The sample includes fewer than 15,000 clones, approximately 80% of them seen just once. Time point indicated: 2015-2016 season, pre-vaccination. Sequenced here: CXCR5- memory CD4+ T cells sorted from blood, sampled on the day of influenza vaccination. These receptors originate from an adult who received the influenza vaccine.

The V call is TRBV6-6, the J call TRBJ1-4; D gene unclear. This CDR3 has 13 residues. V lost 5 bases and J lost 4, with 8 bases in between. CDR1 is MNHNY and CDR2 is SVGAGI in the germline V gene (reference sequence). The CDR3 region is CASSRGLNEKLFF. CDR3 bases: TGTGCCAGCAGTCGAGGACTTAATGAAAAACTGTTTTTT.

This clone has more than one count but fewer than ten. The CDR3 DNA sequence: TGCGCCAGCAGCCCCGAAAATGGGTTCGTAAACTATGGCTACACCTTC. It translates to CASSPENGFVNYGYTF. This chain uses TRBV4-1 with TRBJ1-2; D is unclear. V shed 4 bases and J shed 2 bases, with 17 bases lying between them. Germline CDR1 MGHRA, CDR2 YSYEKL. This CDR3 is 16 amino acids long.

This rearrangement joins TRBV14 to TRBJ1-2; D not certain. The V gene's germline CDR1 is SGHDN and CDR2 FVKESK. The length of the CDR3 is 13 residues. Trimming cost V 1 base and J 7 bases, with 10 bases left between them. The CDR3 DNA reads as TGTGCCAGCAGCCAAGGACTTTTAGGTGGCTACACCTTC. Translation gives CASSQGLLGGYTF.

This clone has only one observation. The rearrangement links TRBV11-2 to TRBJ2-5; tentatively, D is TRBD2 (5 bases). Deletions cut 1 base from V and 9 bases from J, with 12 bases between. CDR1 is SGHAT, CDR2 FQNNGV, per germline. The CDR3 length is 13 residues. In DNA form, the CDR3 reads TGTGCCAGCAGCTTAGGAGGGCAATCGGCCCAGTACTTC. It translates to CASSLGGQSAQYF.

This clone was seen more than once but under ten times. The chain carries TRBV7-9 and TRBJ2-1; a possible D gene is TRBD2 (6 bases). Germline V CDR1 and CDR2: SEHNR, FQNEAQ (reference sequence). V was cut by 5 bases and J by 0 bases, with 20 bases left in between. The CDR3 runs 18 residues. The CDR3 coding sequence is TGTGCCAGCAGCCCTACTAGCCCGACTCCGAGCTCCTACAATGAGCAGTTCTTC. This translates into CASSPTSPTPSSYNEQFF.

This clone was detected a few times. This CDR3 reads CASTPFRGLQETQYF. The DNA of the CDR3 is TGTGCCAGCACCCCCTTCAGGGGACTTCAAGAGACCCAGTACTTC. The genes are TRBV2 and TRBJ2-5; either TRBD1 or TRBD2 may supply D (6 bases each). The CDR3 has 15 residues. Per germline, CDR1 SNHLY and CDR2 FYNNEI. The germline V and J ends were trimmed by 7 bases and 2 bases, with 17 bases remaining between them.

The chain combines TRBV27 with TRBJ2-6, with D tentatively TRBD2 (5 bases). The germline CDR1 and CDR2 sequences are MNHEY and SMNVEV (reference sequence). This CDR3 comprises 15 residues. With 8 bases removed from V and 5 bases from J, the gap between germline ends came to 16 bases. DNA for the CDR3: TGTGCCAGCTCCCGAGGCGGGCCCAGGGCCAACGTCCTGACTTTC. This sequence encodes CASSRGGPRANVLTF.

The chain is built from TRBV10-3 and TRBJ2-7; 9 positions match TRBD2. Germline V CDR1 and CDR2: ENHRY, SYGVKD. The CDR3 spans 14 residues. V dropped 6 bases and J dropped 0; count of bases not matched to a gene: 3. In DNA, the CDR3 is TGTGCCATCAGCTTTAGCGGGGGCTCCTACGAGCAGTACTTC. Protein: CAISFSGGSYEQYF.

V usage is TRBV4-3 and J usage is TRBJ1-2; D is unclear. Trimming took 5 bases from V and 0 from J, leaving 16 bases between them. The CDR3 is made up of 16 amino acids. Germline CDR1 and CDR2: LGHNA and YSLEER. The CDR3 nucleotides read TGCGCCAGCAGCGATTACCAAGGACCCTCTAACTATGGCTACACCTTC. Protein sequence: CASSDYQGPSNYGYTF.

This clone is a singleton in its sample. The chain recombines TRBV28 with TRBJ2-1, with D possibly being TRBD2 (5 bases). Trimming cost V 3 bases and J 5 bases, with 11 bases left between them. The CDR3 runs to 14 residues. Germline V lookup: CDR1 MDHEN, CDR2 SYDVKM. CDR3 residues: CASSFWLSDNEQFF. CDR3 sequence (DNA): TGTGCCAGCAGTTTTTGGCTTAGCGACAATGAGCAGTTCTTC. Combining the CDR3 with reference TRBV28 and TRBJ2-1 gives the whole variable domain DVKVTQSSRYLVKRTGEKVFLECVQDMDHENMFWYRQDPGLGLRLIYFSYDVKMKEKGDIPEGYSVSREKKERFSLILESASTNQTSMYLCASSFWLSDNEQFFGPGTRLTVL.

This clone came up a few times. This sequence joins TRBV28 and TRBJ2-7, with D perhaps TRBD1 (6 bases). The CDR3 is made up of 15 amino acids. V lost 5 bases and J 2 bases, leaving 16 bases between the germline ends. Germline assignment: CDR1 MDHEN and CDR2 SYDVKM. CDR3 amino acids: CASSPPRTVPYEQYF. CDR3 coding DNA: TGTGCCAGCAGTCCCCCAAGGACAGTCCCCTACGAGCAGTACTTC.

The DNA of the CDR3 is TGTGCCAGCAGTCGTACAGGGGACACCGGGGAGCTGTTTTTT. This encodes CASSRTGDTGELFF. The chain combines TRBV6-6 with TRBJ2-2; 7 bases are a match to TRBD1. V trimming: 5 bases; J trimming: 3 bases; junction bases outside the gene matches: 3. This CDR3 region has 14 residues. Germline CDR1 is MNHNY and CDR2 is SVGAGI (reference sequence).

The chain recombines TRBV9 with TRBJ2-1; 7 nucleotides agree with TRBD1. V lost 3 bases and J lost 10; bases outside the gene matches: 10. The germline V gene encodes CDR1 SGDLS and CDR2 YYNGEE. This CDR3 has 14 residues. CDR3 region: CASSAWTGSGEQFF. CDR3 sequence (DNA): TGTGCCAGCAGCGCCTGGACAGGTTCTGGGGAGCAGTTCTTC.

CDR3 loop: CASRRQGYDYGYTF. The CDR3 nucleotides read TGTGCCAGTAGGAGACAGGGTTATGACTATGGCTACACCTTC. The chain has TRBV19 and TRBJ1-2; TRBD1 agrees at 7 bases. Germline CDR1 LNHDA, CDR2 SQIVND (reference sequence). Trimming cost V 6 bases and J 3 bases; bases outside gene matches: 7. This CDR3 has 14 residues.